This is a list of T cell receptor beta chains from one sample in a study of blood T cell repertoires in COVID-19. Libraries were prepared by immunoSEQ multiplex PCR; TCRdb keeps only in-frame clonotypes and omits some of them. The data show 250,000 to 400,000 clones, around 87% seen once. Specimen: PBMCs or T cells enriched from blood (not recorded which). The receptors here all came from a woman in her twenties or thirties who had recovered from COVID-19. Each CDR3 is given with its conserved first and last residue. A D gene is named only where the DNA matches it firmly. For some rows the clone size is stated as once, few or many, or as a class when expanded; others skip it.

TRBD1	TRBJ1-5	TRBV2	.	CASSKTGTGSQPQHF	TGTGCCAGCAGTAAAACCGGGACAGGGAGCCAGCCCCAGCATTTT
.	TRBJ1-1	TRBV27	.	CASSNGQLNTEAFF	TGTGCCAGCAGTAACGGACAACTGAACACTGAAGCTTTCTTT
.	TRBJ1-5	TRBV12-3/TRBV12-4	few	CASSRSNQPQHF	TGTGCCAGCAGCCGTAGCAATCAGCCCCAGCATTTT
.	TRBJ1-2	TRBV18	.	CASSQTGVGYTF	TGTGCCAGCTCACAGACAGGAGTAGGCTACACCTTC
TRBD2	TRBJ2-7	TRBV5-1	.	CASSTLDGRDYEQYF	TGCGCCAGCAGCACCCTGGACGGGAGGGACTACGAGCAGTACTTC
.	TRBJ1-2	TRBV30	.	CAWSVRFGAGYTF	TGTGCCTGGAGTGTACGTTTTGGGGCCGGCTACACCTTC
.	TRBJ2-5	TRBV9	.	CASSVGAGNQETQYF	TGTGCCAGCAGCGTAGGTGCAGGAAACCAAGAGACCCAGTACTTC
.	TRBJ1-4	TRBV6-5	.	CASRRGGRNEKLFF	TGTGCCAGCCGCCGGGGGGGGCGGAATGAAAAACTGTTTTTT
.	TRBJ2-3	TRBV18	.	CASSPWTEATTDTQYF	TGTGCCAGCTCTCCTTGGACGGAGGCAACCACAGATACGCAGTATTTT
.	TRBJ1-1	TRBV29-1	.	CSVVLEVRTEAFF	TGCAGCGTGGTGCTCGAGGTGAGGACTGAAGCTTTCTTT
.	TRBJ1-5	TRBV12-3/TRBV12-4	few	CASSFDGDQPQHF	TGTGCCAGCAGTTTCGACGGGGATCAGCCCCAGCATTTT
TRBD2	TRBJ2-7	TRBV6-2/TRBV6-3	.	CASSYGTSDYYEQYF	TGTGCCAGCAGTTACGGGACTAGCGATTACTACGAGCAGTACTTC
.	TRBJ1-1	TRBV25-1	.	CASSEYLADTEAFF	TGTGCCAGCAGTGAGTATCTGGCGGACACTGAAGCTTTCTTT
TRBD1	TRBJ1-2	TRBV7-2	.	CASSLVQGVGGYTF	TGTGCCAGCAGCTTAGTTCAGGGGGTTGGTGGCTACACCTTC
.	TRBJ1-1	TRBV3-1/TRBV3-2	.	CASSQGVWRVASDTEAFF	TGTGCCAGCAGCCAAGGGGTGTGGAGGGTGGCCAGCGACACTGAAGCTTTCTTT
.	TRBJ1-3	TRBV4-3	.	CASSQDPGYGNTIYF	TGCGCCAGCAGCCAAGACCCAGGGTACGGAAACACCATATATTTT
TRBD2	TRBJ2-5	TRBV19	.	CASSIERGGRETQYF	TGTGCCAGTAGTATCGAGCGGGGGGGCCGAGAGACCCAGTACTTC
TRBD1	TRBJ1-5	TRBV10-3	.	CAISESGQGQPQHF	TGTGCCATCAGTGAGTCGGGACAGGGTCAGCCCCAGCATTTT
.	TRBJ1-6	TRBV6-5	.	CASSYGSEELSPLHF	TGTGCCAGCAGTTACGGGTCCGAGGAGCTTTCACCCCTCCACTTT
.	TRBJ2-2	TRBV11-2	.	CASSLGGGRTGELFF	TGTGCCAGCAGCTTAGGTGGGGGGAGGACCGGGGAGCTGTTTTTT
TRBD1	TRBJ1-4	TRBV4-2	once	CASSQELGQGNEKLFF	TGTGCCAGCAGCCAAGAATTAGGACAGGGTAATGAAAAACTGTTTTTT
TRBD1	TRBJ1-2	TRBV24-1	once	CAVGGTGGPAAF	TGTGCCGTCGGCGGGACAGGGGGCCCCGCTGCCTTC
.	TRBJ1-2	TRBV15	few	CATRRRRQENYGYTF	TGTGCCACCCGTAGGAGGAGACAGGAGAACTATGGCTACACCTTC
.	TRBJ1-1	TRBV2	.	CASSELRDPTEAFF	TGTGCCAGCAGTGAATTGAGGGATCCCACTGAAGCTTTCTTT
.	TRBJ1-6	TRBV19	once	CASSPPDIYNSPLHF	TGTGCCAGTAGTCCCCCAGACATCTATAATTCACCCCTCCACTTT
TRBD2	TRBJ2-5	TRBV3-1/TRBV3-2	.	CASSQVGGETQYF	TGTGCCAGCAGCCAAGTCGGGGGGGAGACCCAGTACTTC
.	TRBJ1-2	TRBV29-1	.	CSAPLGVGYGYTF	TGCAGCGCCCCCCTCGGGGTTGGTTATGGCTACACCTTC
.	TRBJ1-2	TRBV15	.	CATSRDRGYGYTF	TGTGCCACCAGCAGAGATCGGGGTTATGGCTACACCTTC
.	TRBJ1-5	TRBV27	.	CASSPRQGNQPQHF	TGTGCCAGCAGTCCCCGACAGGGCAATCAGCCCCAGCATTTT
.	TRBJ2-5	TRBV5-4	.	CASSPGEGTQYF	TGTGCCAGCAGCCCGGGTGAGGGGACCCAGTACTTC
TRBD1	TRBJ1-5	TRBV18	.	CASSPQGASQPQHF	TGTGCCAGCTCACCGCAGGGGGCCAGTCAGCCCCAGCATTTT
.	TRBJ2-7	TRBV6-5	.	CASSYGQGSTYEQYF	TGTGCCAGCAGTTACGGTCAGGGGTCGACCTACGAGCAGTACTTC
TRBD1	TRBJ2-5	TRBV7-3	.	CASSLVGTAEETQYF	TGTGCCAGCAGCTTAGTCGGGACAGCCGAAGAGACCCAGTACTTC
.	TRBJ2-7	TRBV5-4	.	CASSPGGPEQYF	TGTGCCAGCAGCCCGGGGGGCCCCGAGCAGTACTTC
.	TRBJ1-6	TRBV20-1	.	CSASYQGGSPLHF	TGCAGTGCTAGTTACCAGGGTGGATCACCCCTCCACTTT
TRBD2	TRBJ2-7	TRBV7-9	.	CASSLRLAGAEQYF	TGTGCCAGCAGCCTTAGACTAGCGGGGGCCGAGCAGTACTTC
TRBD1	TRBJ1-6	TRBV4-1	.	CASSPGGQGGSPLHF	TGCGCCAGCAGTCCCGGCGGACAGGGAGGTTCACCCCTCCACTTT
.	TRBJ2-5	TRBV20-1	once	CSAGLRETQYF	TGCAGTGCTGGGCTTCGGGAGACCCAGTACTTC